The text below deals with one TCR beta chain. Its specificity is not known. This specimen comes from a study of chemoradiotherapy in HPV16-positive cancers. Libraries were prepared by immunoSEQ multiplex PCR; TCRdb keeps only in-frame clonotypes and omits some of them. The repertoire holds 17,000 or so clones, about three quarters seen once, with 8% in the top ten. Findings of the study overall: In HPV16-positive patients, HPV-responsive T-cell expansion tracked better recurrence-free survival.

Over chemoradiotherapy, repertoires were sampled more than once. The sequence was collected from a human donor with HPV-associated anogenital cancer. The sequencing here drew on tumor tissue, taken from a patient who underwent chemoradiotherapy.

The CDR3 loop reads CASSPFWGSGEDEQFF. CDR3 nucleotide sequence: TGTGCCAGCTCACCATTTTGGGGTTCGGGCGAAGATGAGCAGTTCTTC. V and J are TRBV18 and TRBJ2-1; D gene ambiguous. Per germline, CDR1 KGHSH and CDR2 LQKENI. This CDR3 comprises 16 residues. V was clipped by 2 bases and J by 8 bases, with 19 bases between them.